The present TCR beta chain was sequenced within a study of CD8 T cells in Susac syndrome. Blood CD8+ and CD4+ T cells underwent high-throughput TCR beta sequencing. The patients who served as multiple sclerosis controls were treatment-naive and had stable or active relapsing-remitting disease that fulfilled the revised McDonald criteria. Negative isolation yielded CD4+ and CD8+ T cells, and FACS enriched TEMRA cells. RNA in amounts of roughly 0.5 to 1 ug was reverse transcribed with random hexamers. An immunoSEQ multiplex PCR amplified TCR beta CDR3 over 54 Vbeta and 13 Jbeta. Each CDR3 protein gets one entry after TCRdb re-called the immunoSEQ multiplex PCR reads with MiXCR. In the table there are 150,000 to 200,000 distinct CDR3 sequences, 80% to 95% of which are singletons. The germline V gene has CDR1 SGDLS and CDR2 YYNGEE. V trimming: 2 bases; J trimming: 7 bases; junction bases outside the gene matches: 10. The CDR3 extends over 15 amino acids.

The source material was CD4+ T cells from PBMCs. The receptor's source is a human donor with multiple sclerosis. V gene TRBV9 combines with J gene TRBJ2-7, with 9 bases matching TRBD1. The CDR3 DNA sequence: TGTGCCAGCAGCGTTTCCGGGACAGGGACAGGGGAGCAGTACTTC. It specifies CASSVSGTGTGEQYF.